One sample yielded the 20 T cell receptor beta chains listed below, sequenced in a study of tumor-infiltrating lymphocytes in primary liver carcinoma. A constant-region primer served to make TCR beta cDNA from around 540 ng total RNA. Three nested multiplex PCR rounds, a slightly modified ARM-PCR, produced the libraries for TCR beta. TRBV1-TRBV30 forward and Cbeta reverse primers drove the first two roughly 11-cycle rounds. TCRdb called the multiplex PCR reads again in MiXCR, with one record for every CDR3 protein. Found here are approximately 30,000 distinct CDR3 sequences, roughly 77% of them singletons; the top ten hold around a third. Unsorted bulk tissue, roughly 20-32 mg of it, served as the source for co-extraction of RNA and DNA. Material for sequencing was liver tumor tissue from sampling region 3. Subset in this sample: tumor region T3, left-lateral pole. The receptors were gathered from a woman in her twenties or thirties with primary liver carcinoma and hepatitis B virus infection.

Turning to this clonotype: A read error may produce the germline difference seen at one junction end. V is TRBV6-5 and J is TRBJ2-2; perhaps TRBD1 as D (5 bases). Germline V gives CDR1 MNHEY, CDR2 SVGAGI. The CDR3 has 15 residues. The CDR3 here is CASIPRTRFTGQLFF. The CDR3 coding sequence is TGTGCTAGCATTCCGCGGACAAGGTTCACCGGGCAGCTGTTTTTT.

Details on this clonotype: The conserved phenylalanine or tryptophan is not found at the CDR3 terminus, so this likely reflects a read error. The rearrangement uses TRBV6-2 or TRBV6-3 and TRBJ1-2; a possible D gene is TRBD1 (5 bases). This CDR3 has 13 amino acids. Germline-derived CDR1 and CDR2 are MNHEY and SVGEGT. The CDR3 spells CASSPQADYGYTL. CDR3 nucleotides: TGTGCTAGCAGTCCACAGGCAGACTATGGCTACACCTTA.

Details on this clonotype: Relative to the germline gene, one junction end is altered; a read error may explain this. The chain employs TRBV11-2 and TRBJ1-6; D call uncertain. The CDR3 loop spans 16 amino acids. Germline V lookup: CDR1 SGHAT, CDR2 FQNNGV. CDR3 DNA sequence: TGTGCCAGCAGCTTTGGTAGGAGCCACTATAATTCAGCCCTCCACTTT. Its translation is CASSFGRSHYNSALHF.

This chain uses TRBV6-4 with TRBJ2-2; D is perhaps TRBD1 (5 bases). V lost 7 bases and J lost 5, with 17 bases in between. The CDR3 loop spans 15 amino acids. The germline gives CDR1 MRHNA, CDR2 SNTAGT. CDR3 sequence (DNA): TGTGCCAGCACAACAGGAAGCAGTAGGACCGGGGAGCTGTTTTTT. As protein: CASTTGSSRTGELFF.

On this clonotype itself: A much bigger clone sits one base away, suggesting this may be a read error. The gene calls are TRBV11-2 and TRBJ2-7, with TRBD1 matching 8 bases. The V gene end was trimmed by 1 base and the J gene end by 2 bases; junction bases not matched to a gene: 4. In germline, CDR1 is SGHAT, CDR2 FQNNGV. The CDR3 runs to 15 residues. CDR3 sequence: CASSLVTTGAYEQYF. The DNA for the CDR3 is TGTGCCAGCAGCTTAGTCACGACAGGGGCCTACGAGCAGTACTTC.

On this clonotype itself: This may be a read error, as it is one base from a much larger clone. This CDR3 is missing its conserved last phenylalanine or tryptophan, likely due to a read error. The chain recombines TRBV11-2 with TRBJ1-5; D not resolved. This CDR3 has 15 residues. Trimming took off 5 bases at V and 1 base at J, with 12 bases between the two ends. Per germline, CDR1 SGHAT and CDR2 FQNNGV. The CDR3 here is CASSPRYVSNQPQHV. CDR3 in DNA: TGTGCCAGCAGCCCCAGGTACGTGAGCAATCAGCCCCAGCATGTT.

Remarks on this clonotype: A much larger clone lies a single base off, so this may be a read error. V is TRBV6-2 or TRBV6-3 and J is TRBJ1-1; D remains unclear. CDR1 and CDR2 from the germline V gene are MNHEY and SVGEGT. There are 12 residues in the CDR3. V lost 4 bases to trimming and J lost 9 bases, with 12 bases between them. CDR3 residues: CASSLLRGKAFF. The CDR3 DNA is TGTGCCAGCAGTTTACTGAGAGGAAAAGCTTTCTTT.

As to this clonotype: One end of the junction is discordant with germline, which a read error may explain. This chain joins TRBV6-1 and TRBJ1-2, with D unresolved. The CDR3 contains 18 residues. CDR1 and CDR2 (germline): MNHNS, SASEGT. Here the CDR3 reads CASSERPLVLRSNYSYTF. CDR3 bases: TGTGCCAGCAGTGAACGGCCCCTGGTCCTTAGATCTAACTATAGCTACACCTTC.

Ten or more counts support this clonotype. The chain combines TRBV11-2 with TRBJ1-2, with 8 bases matching TRBD1. CDR1 and CDR2 from the germline V gene are SGHAT and FQNNGV. After removal of 1 base from V and 7 bases from J, the junction contained 2 bases not matched to a gene. The CDR3 covers 13 residues. The CDR3 here is CASSLVGQGGYTF. The DNA of the CDR3 is TGTGCCAGCAGCTTAGTAGGACAGGGTGGCTACACCTTC.

For this clonotype: Given the absence of the conserved phenylalanine or tryptophan at the CDR3 end, a read error is likely. V is TRBV7-9 and J is TRBJ2-1; 8 positions agree with TRBD2. The germline CDR1 and CDR2 sequences are SEHNR and FQNEAQ (reference sequence). The CDR3 is 13 residues long. The chain's CDR3 is CVSMLAGTNEQFY. The CDR3 DNA follows: TGTGTCAGCATGCTAGCGGGTACCAATGAGCAGTTCTAC.

As concerns this clonotype: The DNA is omitted, as the CDR3 cannot be located on it reliably, and the CDR3 follows TCRdb's listing. The V gene is TRBV12-3 or TRBV12-4, the J gene TRBJ2-2; the DNA was not used to check the table's D call, TRBD1. Including both end residues, the CDR3 is 15 amino acids long. CDR3 loop: CASSFWGGGTGEMLF.

This clonotype came up many times. The chain is built from TRBV6-5 and TRBJ2-1, with D tentatively TRBD1 (6 bases). Germline V gene data show CDR1 as MNHEY and CDR2 as SVGAGI. The V end was cut by 7 bases, the J end by 7 bases, with 14 bases between. The CDR3 is made up of 13 amino acids. Written as DNA, the CDR3 is TGTGCCAGCAACTCCCTTAGGGGGAATGAGCAGTTCTTC. It codes for CASNSLRGNEQFF.

Only a few counts were recorded for this clonotype. The CDR3 ends on some other residue instead of the conserved phenylalanine or tryptophan, so this is likely a read error. This chain joins TRBV12-3 or TRBV12-4 and TRBJ2-5; the D gene is possibly TRBD2 (6 bases). V was pared by 6 bases and J by 10 bases, with 24 bases between. This CDR3 has 15 residues. The CDR3: CASSTYPGSEEVQYL. In DNA form, the CDR3 reads TGTGCCAGCAGCACCTACCCCGGGAGCGAAGAGGTCCAGTACCTC.

A word on this clonotype: A read error may produce the germline difference seen at one junction end. The CDR3 bases are TGTGTCAGCAGTTTTCGGAGGGAGTGCGGCTACACCTTC. It is translated as CVSSFRRECGYTF. The chain combines TRBV12-3 or TRBV12-4 with TRBJ1-2; no clear D gene. There are 13 residues in the CDR3.

The chain joins TRBV11-2 to TRBJ2-7; TRBD1 is a possible D gene (5 bases). Germline CDR1 is SGHAT and CDR2 is FQNNGV. The CDR3 sequence is 15 residues long. The CDR3 region is CISSPRQGPKYEQYF. The DNA for the CDR3 is TGTATCAGCAGCCCCCGGCAGGGTCCCAAATACGAGCAGTACTTC.

Details on this clonotype: This is likely a read error, given that the CDR3 carries no conserved phenylalanine or tryptophan at its end. The gene calls are TRBV6-1 and TRBJ1-2; D uncertain. The V gene's germline CDR1 is MNHNS and CDR2 SASEGT. The length of the CDR3 is 18 residues. In DNA, the CDR3 is TGTGCCAGCAATGAACAGTTCCTGGTCCTTAGATCTAACTATGGCTACACCCTC. It translates to CASNEQFLVLRSNYGYTL.

Points on this clonotype: Germline and junction disagree at one end, which may indicate a read error. The rearrangement uses TRBV30 and TRBJ2-1, with D hard to call. Germline CDR1 reads GTSNPN; CDR2 reads SVGIG (reference sequence). This CDR3 has 11 amino acids. The CDR3 DNA follows: TGTGCCTGTACCGCGTACAATGAGCACTTCTTC. Its protein product is CACTAYNEHFF.

On this clonotype itself: An end of the junction does not agree with germline; a read error may underlie this. The rearrangement links TRBV11-2 to TRBJ2-1, with TRBD2 identical over 11 bases. The length of the CDR3 is 16 residues. Germline-derived CDR1 and CDR2 are SGHAT and FQNNGV. The DNA of the CDR3 is TGTGCCAGCAGCACCTCTCTAGCGGGAGGATATAATGAGAAGTTCTTT. It specifies CASSTSLAGGYNEKFF. The variable domain in full, with the rest retrieved from reference TRBV11-2 and TRBJ2-1, is EAGVAQSPRYKIIEKRQSVAFWCNPISGHATLYWYQQILGQGPKLLIQFQNNGVVDDSQLPKDRFSAERLKGVDSTLKIQPAKLEDSAVYLCASSTSLAGGYNEKFFGPGTRLTVL.

Concerning this clonotype: At one of its ends the junction is not consistent with the germline gene, which may arise from a read error. The chain has TRBV5-1 and TRBJ2-2; a possible D gene is TRBD2 (5 bases). Germline CDR1 is SGHRS and CDR2 is YFSETQ. The CDR3 sequence is 13 residues long. CDR3 protein: CANSLVETGELFF. CDR3 DNA: TGCGCCAACAGCTTGGTAGAGACCGGGGAACTGTTTTTT.

The V and J genes are TRBV11-2 and TRBJ2-1; 10 positions agree with TRBD2. Germline V lookup: CDR1 SGHAT, CDR2 FQNNGV. This CDR3 spans 18 amino acids. The CDR3, as DNA: TGTACCACCTCGGTGGCTAGCGGGAGCGGGCCCCCCTGCAATGAGCAGTTCTTC. Protein sequence: CTTSVASGSGPPCNEQFF.